This entry lists 19 T cell receptor beta chains sequenced from one sample in a study of T-cell reconstitution after alpha-beta-depleted transplantation in children. TCRbeta library construction was performed incorporating unique molecular identifiers. TCRdb reprocessed the PCR reads via MiXCR and lists one record per CDR3 protein. In the table there are 350,000 to 500,000 distinct CDR3 sequences, 43% of which are singletons. The sample consisted of PBMCs, taken before TCRalphabeta/CD19-depleted stem cell transplant. The receptors here all came from a girl aged 2 to 9 with aplastic anemia, due to receive a stem cell transplant.

For this clonotype: The junction departs from germline at one end; a sequencing error may be responsible. The chain joins TRBV5-1 to TRBJ1-1; a possible D gene is TRBD1 (6 bases). This CDR3 region has 13 residues. Germline V gives CDR1 SGHRS, CDR2 YFSETQ. The CDR3 bases are TGCGCCAGCAGGTTGGCGGAGGACAGTGAAGCTTTCTTT. The encoded protein is CASRLAEDSEAFF.

The chain links TRBV10-3 to TRBJ2-3; maybe TRBD2 (5 bases). V lost 8 bases to trimming and J lost 4 bases, with 16 bases between them. CDR3 size: 14 residues. CDR1 is ENHRY, CDR2 SYGVKD, per germline. In DNA form, the CDR3 reads TGTGCCATCCAAATACTAGTCTTATCAGATACGCAGTATTTT. This gives the protein CAIQILVLSDTQYF.

The genes are TRBV7-2 and TRBJ2-1; D is tentatively TRBD1 or TRBD2 (5 bases each). The CDR3 totals 14 residues. Trimming stripped 0 bases from V and 5 bases from J, with 8 bases between. Germline V lookup: CDR1 SGHTA, CDR2 FQGNSA. The CDR3: CASSLAVGHNEQFF. The CDR3 DNA sequence: TGTGCCAGCAGCTTAGCGGTGGGACACAATGAGCAGTTCTTC. The whole variable domain, filled in from reference TRBV7-2 and TRBJ2-1, reads GAGVSQSPSNKVTEKGKDVELRCDPISGHTALYWYRQSLGQGLEFLIYFQGNSAPDKSGLPSDRFSAERTGGSVSTLTIQRTQQEDSAVYLCASSLAVGHNEQFFGPGTRLTVL.

The V call is TRBV20-1, the J call TRBJ1-1; D unresolved. CDR1 DFQATT and CDR2 SNEGSKA come from the germline V gene (reference sequence). The V and J ends lost 6 bases and 5 bases respectively, with 13 bases between them. This CDR3 is built from 12 residues. CDR3 amino acids: CSATGRGTEAFF. CDR3 bases: TGCAGTGCCACCGGACGCGGGACTGAAGCTTTCTTT.

The rearrangement uses TRBV20-1 and TRBJ1-2; D is ambiguous. Germline-derived CDR1 and CDR2 are DFQATT and SNEGSKA (reference sequence). The germline V and J ends were trimmed by 0 bases and 7 bases, with 9 bases remaining between them. The CDR3 covers 12 residues. The CDR3 sequence is CSARDLRTGYTF. CDR3 bases: TGCAGTGCTAGAGATCTGAGGACTGGCTACACCTTC.

The chain has TRBV20-1 and TRBJ2-1; D is unresolved. Germline CDR1 DFQATT, CDR2 SNEGSKA (reference sequence). Trimming took 4 bases from V and 0 from J, leaving 10 bases between them. The CDR3 covers 14 residues. CDR3: CSAIKMSSYNEQFF. CDR3 DNA: TGCAGTGCTATAAAGATGAGCTCCTACAATGAGCAGTTCTTC.

This clonotype has at least ten counts. The chain joins TRBV6-5 to TRBJ2-7, with 8 bases matching TRBD1. Losses at the gene ends were 4 bases for V and 3 bases for J; bases not matched to a gene: 11. The CDR3 length is 16 residues. Germline loops: CDR1 MNHEY, CDR2 SVGAGI. DNA of the CDR3: TGTGCCAGCAGTTCACTTCCAGGGGGCCCCTACTACGAGCAGTACTTC. As protein: CASSSLPGGPYYEQYF.

The rearrangement uses TRBV7-9 and TRBJ2-7; 7 nucleotides agree with TRBD2. Germline CDR1 SEHNR, CDR2 FQNEAQ (reference sequence). The V segment lost 8 bases and the J segment 5 bases; nucleotides outside the gene matches: 9. The CDR3 length is 13 residues. The CDR3 spells CASGTTSFDEQYF. The CDR3 DNA is TGTGCCAGCGGAACGACTAGCTTCGACGAGCAGTACTTC.

The rearrangement links TRBV20-1 to TRBJ2-1, with D perhaps TRBD1 or TRBD2 (5 bases each). CDR3 length: 14 amino acids. Germline lookup yields CDR1 DFQATT and CDR2 SNEGSKA (reference sequence). V lost 6 bases and J lost 6, with 18 bases in between. The CDR3 is CSAPLVGVFNEQFF. For the CDR3, the DNA is TGCAGTGCGCCTCTAGTGGGGGTTTTCAATGAGCAGTTCTTC.

V gene TRBV27 combines with J gene TRBJ2-1; possibly TRBD2 for D (6 bases). V was shortened by 5 bases and J by 4 bases, with 15 bases between the two germline ends. The length of the CDR3 is 15 residues. Germline V gene lookup returns CDR1 MNHEY and CDR2 SMNVEV (reference sequence). CDR3: CASSTFRDSYNEQFF. The CDR3 bases are TGTGCCAGCAGTACCTTCCGGGACTCGTACAATGAGCAGTTCTTC.

As concerns this clonotype: The junction and the germline gene differ at one end; a read error may be behind it. The chain links TRBV18 to TRBJ2-1; 9 bases agree with TRBD1. The CDR3 length is 18 residues. CDR1 and CDR2 (germline): KGHSH, LQKENI. The CDR3 loop reads CAISPVGTGPPGGNEQFF. CDR3 coding DNA: TGTGCCATCTCACCAGTAGGGACAGGGCCCCCGGGGGGCAATGAGCAGTTCTTC.

The CDR3 region has the DNA TGCGCCAGCAGTCAATCGTTGAAGACAGGGGACAGGAATGAGCAGTTCTTC. Amino acid sequence: CASSQSLKTGDRNEQFF. The J gene is TRBJ2-1, the V gene TRBV23-1, with 8 bases identical to TRBD1. TRBV23-1 is treated as an ORF (open reading frame) with a function not yet certain. The CDR3 sequence is 17 residues long. Trimming removed 0 bases from V and 7 bases from J; junction bases left unmatched: 11.

The gene calls are TRBV7-2 and TRBJ2-3; weak D call: TRBD2 (7 bases). The V and J ends lost 2 bases and 5 bases respectively, with 14 bases between them. The CDR3 has 15 residues. From germline, CDR1 is SGHTA and CDR2 FQGNSA. The DNA for the CDR3 is TGTGCCAGCAGCTTAACGGGGGGCCGTGGAGATACGCAGTATTTT. This encodes CASSLTGGRGDTQYF.

The J gene is TRBJ2-3, the V gene TRBV20-1, with 7 bases lining up with TRBD2. Germline V gene data show CDR1 as DFQATT and CDR2 as SNEGSKA (reference sequence). The CDR3 is 12 residues long. This chain's CDR3 is CSPGAGDATQYF. CDR3 DNA: TGCAGCCCTGGCGCGGGGGACGCTACGCAGTATTTT.

This chain links TRBV20-1 with TRBJ2-3; D remains ambiguous. Trimming removed 5 bases at V and 1 base at J, with 7 bases between. CDR3 length: 12 residues. From germline, CDR1 is DFQATT and CDR2 SNEGSKA (reference sequence). CDR3 in DNA: TGCAGTGCTCCCCTTGGCACAGATACGCAGTATTTT. It translates to CSAPLGTDTQYF.

The V gene is TRBV29-1, the J gene TRBJ1-2; a possible D gene is TRBD1 (6 bases). V lost 3 bases and J 4 bases, leaving 18 bases between the germline ends. The CDR3 totals 15 residues. Germline V gene data show CDR1 as SQVTM and CDR2 as ANQGSEA. The CDR3 bases are TGCAGCGTTGAGGGTTCCGGGACACTCACCTATGGCTACACCTTC. This encodes CSVEGSGTLTYGYTF. The whole variable domain, remainder taken from reference TRBV29-1 and TRBJ1-2, is SAVISQKPSRDICQRGTSLTIQCQVDSQVTMMFWYRQQPGQSLTLIATANQGSEATYESGFVIDKFPISRPNLTFSTLTVSNMSPEDSSIYLCSVEGSGTLTYGYTFGSGTRLTVV.

CDR3 loop: CASSLEGTGGTGELFF. The CDR3 DNA reads as TGTGCCAGCAGCTTGGAAGGGACAGGGGGCACCGGGGAGCTGTTTTTT. The V and J genes are TRBV5-4 and TRBJ2-2; 11 bases are shared with TRBD1. The CDR3 loop spans 16 amino acids. Germline trimming cut 0 bases from V and 4 bases from J; bases unmatched to any gene: 2. CDR1 SGHNT and CDR2 YYREEE come from the germline V gene (reference sequence). The full variable domain, in which reference TRBV5-4 and TRBJ2-2 provide the parts outside the CDR3, is ETGVTQSPTHLIKTRGQQVTLRCSSQSGHNTVSWYQQALGQGPQFIFQYYREEENGRGNFPPRFSGLQFPNYSSELNVNALELDDSALYLCASSLEGTGGTGELFFGEGSRLTVL.

This clonotype was counted between two and nine times. This chain links TRBV3-1 with TRBJ2-3; the match to TRBD2 covers 9 bases. CDR1 is LGHDT, CDR2 YNNKEL, per germline (reference sequence). Unmatched junction bases numbered 9, after V lost 4 bases and J lost 4 bases. The CDR3 is 16 amino acids. The DNA of the CDR3 is TGTGCCAGCAGCCGTTTAGCGGGAGCTCTTTCAGATACGCAGTATTTT. Translating gives CASSRLAGALSDTQYF.

This clonotype was seen many times. This chain joins TRBV5-1 and TRBJ2-5, with unresolved D. This CDR3 is 14 amino acids long. Germline V gene data show CDR1 as SGHRS and CDR2 as YFSETQ. V lost 1 base and J 2 bases, leaving 9 bases between the germline ends. The CDR3 loop reads CASSLSSVQETQYF. The CDR3 coding sequence is TGCGCCAGCAGCTTGTCGAGCGTACAAGAGACCCAGTACTTC. Complete variable domain (other parts from reference TRBV5-1 and TRBJ2-5): KAGVTQTPRYLIKTRGQQVTLSCSPISGHRSVSWYQQTPGQGLQFLFEYFSETQRNKGNFPGRFSGRQFSNSRSEMNVSTLELGDSALYLCASSLSSVQETQYFGPGTRLLVL.